Shown below are 13 T cell receptor beta chains from a single sample sequenced in a study of T-cell reconstitution after alpha-beta-depleted transplantation in children. Preparation of the TCRbeta library involved a method that used unique molecular identifiers. From the PCR reads, TCRdb called clonotypes with MiXCR, one entry per CDR3 protein. The data contain hundreds of thousands of distinct CDR3 sequences, around 16% of them singletons. Sequences were derived from PBMCs from the stem cell graft donor, sampled from the stem cell graft. The receptor set was obtained from a human donor who donated a stem cell graft to a child with acute myeloid leukemia.

Many counts were recorded for this clonotype. V gene TRBV12-3 or TRBV12-4 combines with J gene TRBJ2-3; maybe TRBD1 (6 bases). Trimming stripped 2 bases from V and 1 base from J, with 10 bases between. The CDR3 runs 15 residues. In nucleotides, the CDR3 is TGTGCCAGCAGTTTACCGGACAGCCGCACAGATACGCAGTATTTT. As protein: CASSLPDSRTDTQYF.

The J gene is TRBJ2-1, the V gene TRBV20-1, with 7 bases identical to TRBD2. CDR3 length: 13 residues. Germline assignment: CDR1 DFQATT and CDR2 SNEGSKA (reference sequence). V shed 3 bases, J shed 7 bases, and the junction held 6 bases outside the gene matches. CDR3 sequence: CSASTSDRNEQFF. The CDR3 DNA reads TGCAGTGCTAGTACTAGCGATCGTAATGAGCAGTTCTTC.

This clonotype occurred many times. The chain combines TRBV12-3 or TRBV12-4 with TRBJ2-5; D possibly uses TRBD1 or TRBD2 (7 bases each). The V and J ends lost 10 bases and 1 base respectively, with 16 bases between them. There are 14 residues in the CDR3. The chain's CDR3 is CATRGRGPQETQYF. The CDR3, as DNA: TGTGCCACCAGGGGGAGGGGACCCCAAGAGACCCAGTACTTC.

The rearrangement links TRBV7-9 to TRBJ1-2, with a weak D call TRBD1 (5 bases). CDR1 is SEHNR and CDR2 is FQNEAQ in the germline V gene (reference sequence). The CDR3 is 15 amino acids. Trimming shortened V by 5 bases and J by 4 bases, and 17 bases separated the two germline ends. In DNA form, the CDR3 reads TGTGCCAGCAGCCCTAGGGCGGGACCCAGCTATGGCTACACCTTC. As protein: CASSPRAGPSYGYTF.

This clonotype came up many times. The chain links TRBV7-2 to TRBJ1-6, with TRBD1 matching over 10 bases. Germline CDR1 and CDR2: SGHTA and FQGNSA. There are 15 residues in the CDR3. Trimming at V came to 5 bases and at J to 10 bases, leaving 8 bases not matched to a gene. In DNA, the CDR3 is TGTGCCAGCAGCCCTAGGACAGGGGGATTCTCACCCCTCCACTTT. Translated: CASSPRTGGFSPLHF.

This clonotype was recorded a few times. The chain is built from TRBV9 and TRBJ2-3; no definite D call. Trimming pared 3 bases from V and 6 bases from J, leaving 11 bases between. CDR3 length: 13 residues. CDR1 and CDR2 (germline): SGDLS, YYNGEE. The CDR3 protein is CASSEPLQDTQYF. CDR3 in DNA: TGTGCCAGCAGCGAACCCCTACAGGATACGCAGTATTTT.

In this sample, this clonotype turned up many times. The junction departs from germline at one end; a sequencing error may be responsible. The V call is TRBV20-1, the J call TRBJ2-1; D possibly matches TRBD1 or TRBD2 (5 bases each). The CDR3 runs 15 residues. Looked up from germline, CDR1 is DFQATT and CDR2 is SNEGSKA (reference sequence). This chain's CDR3 is CSARDRGRSYNEQFF. Written as DNA, the CDR3 is TGCAGTGCCAGAGATCGGGGACGCTCCTACAATGAGCAGTTCTTC.

The chain employs TRBV25-1 and TRBJ2-7, with D perhaps TRBD1 or TRBD2 (5 bases each). V dropped 5 bases and J dropped 2 bases, with 13 bases sitting between them. The CDR3 has 14 residues. Germline values: CDR1 MGHDK, CDR2 SYGVNS. CDR3 nucleotide sequence: TGTGCCAGCAGTCCCCGGGGCACCGCCTACGAGCAGTACTTC. This encodes CASSPRGTAYEQYF.

V gene TRBV7-9 combines with J gene TRBJ1-6; the D is unclear. V was cut by 5 bases and J by 9 bases, with 8 bases left in between. The CDR3 loop spans 12 amino acids. Germline V CDR1 and CDR2: SEHNR, FQNEAQ (reference sequence). Here the CDR3 reads CASSPGPSPLHF. The CDR3 nucleotides are TGTGCCAGCAGCCCCGGACCTTCACCCCTCCACTTT.

The chain employs TRBV5-1 and TRBJ2-3; D unresolved. The CDR3 is 13 residues long. In germline, CDR1 is SGHRS, CDR2 YFSETQ. V was pared by 2 bases and J by 2 bases, with 6 bases between. The CDR3 sequence is CASSLTLTDTQYF. The DNA for the CDR3 is TGCGCCAGCAGCTTAACTCTCACAGATACGCAGTATTTT. Full variable domain (rest looked up from reference TRBV5-1 and TRBJ2-3): KAGVTQTPRYLIKTRGQQVTLSCSPISGHRSVSWYQQTPGQGLQFLFEYFSETQRNKGNFPGRFSGRQFSNSRSEMNVSTLELGDSALYLCASSLTLTDTQYFGPGTRLTVL.

Worth noting for this clonotype: A much larger clone lies a single base off, so this may be a read error. The chain recombines TRBV29-1 with TRBJ2-1; D not resolved. This CDR3 has 9 residues. V lost 7 bases and J lost 10, with 8 bases in between. Germline CDR1 is SQVTM and CDR2 is ANQGSEA. The CDR3 DNA is TGCAGCGGCCCCGGAGAGCAGTTCTTC. Amino acid sequence: CSGPGEQFF.

The sample holds a few counts of this clonotype. The chain links TRBV28 to TRBJ2-1, with 10 bases that match TRBD2. Germline CDR1 MDHEN, CDR2 SYDVKM. The CDR3 extends over 13 amino acids. With V trimmed by 6 bases and J by 7 bases, 3 bases remained unmatched. The CDR3 protein is CASRAGGLNEQFF. CDR3 in DNA: TGTGCCAGCAGAGCGGGGGGGCTAAATGAGCAGTTCTTC. Supplemented by reference TRBV28 and TRBJ2-1, the full variable domain reads DVKVTQSSRYLVKRTGEKVFLECVQDMDHENMFWYRQDPGLGLRLIYFSYDVKMKEKGDIPEGYSVSREKKERFSLILESASTNQTSMYLCASRAGGLNEQFFGPGTRLTVL.

This clonotype was observed many times. The J gene is TRBJ2-5, the V gene TRBV6-5, with 7 bases aligning to TRBD2. Germline V gene data show CDR1 as MNHEY and CDR2 as SVGAGI. The CDR3 length is 11 residues. Germline trimming cut 6 bases from V and 6 bases from J; bases unmatched to any gene: 1. The CDR3 is CASRGGKTQYF. CDR3 DNA: TGTGCCAGCAGGGGGGGGAAGACCCAGTACTTC.